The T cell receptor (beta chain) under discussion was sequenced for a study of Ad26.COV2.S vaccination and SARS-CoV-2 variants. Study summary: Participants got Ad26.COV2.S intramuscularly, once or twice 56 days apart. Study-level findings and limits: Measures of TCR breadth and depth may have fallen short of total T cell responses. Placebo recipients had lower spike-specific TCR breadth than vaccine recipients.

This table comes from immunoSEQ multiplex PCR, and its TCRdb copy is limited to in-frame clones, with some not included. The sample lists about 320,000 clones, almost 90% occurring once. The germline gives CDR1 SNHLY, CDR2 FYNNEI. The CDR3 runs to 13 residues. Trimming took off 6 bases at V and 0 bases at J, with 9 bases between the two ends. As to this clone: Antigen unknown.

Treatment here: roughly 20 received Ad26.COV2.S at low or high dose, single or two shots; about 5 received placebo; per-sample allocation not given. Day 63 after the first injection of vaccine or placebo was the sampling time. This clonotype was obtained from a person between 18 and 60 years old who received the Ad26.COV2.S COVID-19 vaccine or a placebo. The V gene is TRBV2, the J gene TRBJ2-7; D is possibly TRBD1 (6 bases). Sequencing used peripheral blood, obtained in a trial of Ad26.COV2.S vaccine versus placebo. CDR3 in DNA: TGTGCCAGCAGAAGGACAGACTCCTACGAGCAGTACTTC. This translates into CASRRTDSYEQYF. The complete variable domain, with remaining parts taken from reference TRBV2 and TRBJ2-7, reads EPEVTQTPSHQVTQMGQEVILRCVPISNHLYFYWYRQILGQKVEFLVSFYNNEISEKSEIFDDQFSVERPDGSNFTLKIRSTKLEDSAMYFCASRRTDSYEQYFGPGTRLTVT.